A single sample gave rise to the 20 T cell receptor beta chains below, sequenced in a study of shared clonotypes between healthy human individuals. Data came from immunoSEQ multiplex PCR; TCRdb stores just in-frame clones and leaves some out. The sample consists of around 2.5 million clones, 93% of them appearing once. Sequenced: naive CD4+ T cells from PBMCs. As to subset: CD45RA+ positively selected. These receptors were obtained from a man between 18 and 29 years old in good health. Some clones in this sample may be carry-over from other donors' samples.

The chain uses TRBV4-2 and TRBJ2-3; 14 positions agree with TRBD2. Germline V gene sequence: CDR1 LGHNA, CDR2 YNFKEQ. The CDR3 contains 15 residues. J was trimmed by 4 bases and V by 3 bases; bases with no gene match: 0. This chain's CDR3 is CASSQTSGRADTQYF. CDR3 sequence (DNA): TGTGCCAGCAGCCAGACTAGCGGGAGGGCAGATACGCAGTATTTT.

The chain recombines TRBV7-9 with TRBJ1-1; D is unclear. Deletions cut 1 base from V and 6 bases from J, with 15 bases between. CDR3 length: 15 residues. The germline CDR1 and CDR2 sequences are SEHNR and FQNEAQ (reference sequence). CDR3 DNA sequence: TGTGCCAGCAGCTTAGGGCGAGGATTAGCTTCTGAAGCTTTCTTT. Its translation is CASSLGRGLASEAFF.

In the case of this clone: The same CDR3 also results from other DNA sequences found in this sample. The genes are TRBV5-1 and TRBJ1-1; D is unclear. Germline CDR1 reads SGHRS; CDR2 reads YFSETQ. This CDR3 has 14 amino acids. Trimming took 4 bases from V and 0 from J, leaving 10 bases between them. The CDR3 sequence: CASSGQGLNTEAFF. The CDR3, as DNA: TGCGCCAGCAGCGGCCAAGGGTTGAACACTGAAGCTTTCTTT.

This clone was seen a handful of times. This sample includes further DNA sequences coding for the same CDR3. V gene TRBV2 combines with J gene TRBJ1-5; D not resolved. CDR1 and CDR2 from the germline V gene are SNHLY and FYNNEI. Between the trimmed V and J ends, which lost 5 bases and 4 bases, there was a span of 3 bases. The CDR3 is 11 residues long. Here the CDR3 DNA reads TGTGCCAGCAGTCTAAATCAGCCCCAGCATTTT. Translating gives CASSLNQPQHF. The variable domain in full, with the rest retrieved from reference TRBV2 and TRBJ1-5, is EPEVTQTPSHQVTQMGQEVILRCVPISNHLYFYWYRQILGQKVEFLVSFYNNEISEKSEIFDDQFSVERPDGSNFTLKIRSTKLEDSAMYFCASSLNQPQHFGDGTRLSIL.

The chain employs TRBV7-2 and TRBJ2-1; D possibly uses TRBD1 or TRBD2 (5 bases each). CDR3 size: 14 residues. Germline V gene lookup returns CDR1 SGHTA and CDR2 FQGNSA. V was trimmed by 1 base and J by 12 bases, leaving 16 bases between them. The CDR3 nucleotides read TGTGCCAGCAGCTTAGGGTCGGGGACCCCCGGGCAGTTCTTC. Encoded protein: CASSLGSGTPGQFF.

The chain couples TRBV5-1 to TRBJ1-2, with a possible D match to TRBD1 (6 bases). The CDR3 is made up of 15 amino acids. Germline V gives CDR1 SGHRS, CDR2 YFSETQ. V shed 3 bases and J shed 7 bases, with 19 bases lying between them. The CDR3 DNA is TGCGCCAGCAGCTCCAGCGGGGGCGCAGAGGGTGGCTACACCTTC. Translation gives CASSSSGGAEGGYTF.

The chain carries TRBV5-4 and TRBJ2-1; D not resolved. This CDR3 region has 11 residues. V was cut by 3 bases and J by 12 bases, with 10 bases left in between. Germline V gene sequence: CDR1 SGHNT, CDR2 YYREEE (reference sequence). In DNA form, the CDR3 reads TGTGCCAGCAGCTATAGTCTGGTGCAGTTCTTC. It specifies CASSYSLVQFF. The whole variable domain, remainder taken from reference TRBV5-4 and TRBJ2-1, is ETGVTQSPTHLIKTRGQQVTLRCSSQSGHNTVSWYQQALGQGPQFIFQYYREEENGRGNFPPRFSGLQFPNYSSELNVNALELDDSALYLCASSYSLVQFFGPGTRLTVL.

This clone appeared a single time. V and J are TRBV5-1 and TRBJ1-3, with TRBD1 matching 7 bases. This CDR3 contains 16 residues. Germline trimming cut 0 bases from V and 3 bases from J; bases unmatched to any gene: 6. The germline V gene has CDR1 SGHRS and CDR2 YFSETQ. CDR3 protein: CASSLGRTGGGNTIYF. CDR3 in DNA: TGCGCCAGCAGCTTGGGGCGGACAGGCGGTGGAAACACCATATATTTT. Drawing the rest from reference TRBV5-1 and TRBJ1-3, the complete variable domain is KAGVTQTPRYLIKTRGQQVTLSCSPISGHRSVSWYQQTPGQGLQFLFEYFSETQRNKGNFPGRFSGRQFSNSRSEMNVSTLELGDSALYLCASSLGRTGGGNTIYFGEGSWLTVV.

The chain joins TRBV7-2 to TRBJ2-1; 8 positions agree with TRBD2. CDR3 size: 12 residues. Trimming cost V 1 base and J 16 bases; bases outside gene matches: 6. Germline V gene lookup returns CDR1 SGHTA and CDR2 FQGNSA. The CDR3 DNA sequence: TGTGCCAGCAGCTTAGTGGGACTAGATTTTTTCTTC. It is translated as CASSLVGLDFFF.

This clone was observed a single time. The CDR3 coding sequence is TGTGCCAGCGGGGACTTAGGACAGCAACTCCAGTTCTTC. Its protein is CASGDLGQQLQFF. The chain is built from TRBV2 and TRBJ2-1, with D perhaps assigned TRBD1 or TRBD2 (6 bases each). Looked up from germline, CDR1 is SNHLY and CDR2 is FYNNEI. The CDR3 has 13 amino acids. With 8 bases removed from V and 13 bases from J, the gap between germline ends came to 21 bases. The entire variable domain, with the rest obtained from reference TRBV2 and TRBJ2-1, is as follows: EPEVTQTPSHQVTQMGQEVILRCVPISNHLYFYWYRQILGQKVEFLVSFYNNEISEKSEIFDDQFSVERPDGSNFTLKIRSTKLEDSAMYFCASGDLGQQLQFFGPGTRLTVL.

The J gene is TRBJ2-7, the V gene TRBV15, with 12 positions matching TRBD1. CDR3 length: 15 amino acids. The germline V gene encodes CDR1 LNHNV and CDR2 YYDKDF (reference sequence). V lost 4 bases, J lost 1 base, and 2 bases stayed unmatched. This CDR3 reads CATSKGQGASYEQYF. The CDR3 DNA reads as TGTGCCACCAGCAAGGGACAGGGGGCATCCTACGAGCAGTACTTC.

V is TRBV30 and J is TRBJ2-2; D remains ambiguous. In germline, CDR1 is GTSNPN, CDR2 SVGIG (reference sequence). The V end lost 1 base, the J end lost 3 bases, and 6 bases lay between the germline ends. The CDR3 sequence is 13 residues long. The CDR3 sequence: CAWSDTHTGELFF. Written as DNA, the CDR3 is TGTGCCTGGAGTGACACCCACACCGGGGAGCTGTTTTTT.

The chain employs TRBV7-8 and TRBJ2-7, with D possibly matching TRBD1 (5 bases). The CDR3 is 15 amino acids. Germline V gene lookup returns CDR1 SGHVS and CDR2 FQNEAQ. Trimming cost V 2 bases and J 4 bases, with 15 bases left between them. In DNA form, the CDR3 reads TGTGCCAGCAGCTTATCAAGGCAGGGCGAATACGAGCAGTACTTC. Translating it yields CASSLSRQGEYEQYF. Together with reference TRBV7-8 and TRBJ2-7, the CDR3 gives the full variable domain: GAGVSQSPRYKVAKRGQDVALRCDPISGHVSLFWYQQALGQGPEFLTYFQNEAQLDKSGLPSDRFFAERPEGSVSTLKIQRTQQEDSAVYLCASSLSRQGEYEQYFGPGTRLTVT.

A single count supports this clone. This chain connects TRBV5-1 to TRBJ2-5; 8 bases fit TRBD1. Germline V gene sequence: CDR1 SGHRS, CDR2 YFSETQ. Losses at the gene ends were 3 bases for V and 4 bases for J; bases not matched to a gene: 8. The CDR3 is made up of 15 amino acids. In DNA, the CDR3 is TGCGCCAGCAGCTCCCTCGGACAGGGAGTAGAGACCCAGTACTTC. Its translation: CASSSLGQGVETQYF.

Remarks on this clone: The sample contains more than one DNA sequence encoding this CDR3. This chain joins TRBV9 and TRBJ2-1; TRBD1 matches at 11 bases. There are 15 residues in the CDR3. Germline-derived CDR1 and CDR2 are SGDLS and YYNGEE. J gave up 1 base and V 5 bases, and 2 bases lay outside the gene matches. CDR3 sequence: CASSGQGASYNEQFF. For the CDR3, the DNA is TGTGCCAGCAGTGGACAGGGGGCGTCCTACAATGAGCAGTTCTTC.

The genes are TRBV18 and TRBJ2-7; 7 positions agree with TRBD2. Germline trimming cut 0 bases from V and 6 bases from J; bases unmatched to any gene: 11. Germline CDR1 and CDR2: KGHSH and LQKENI. The CDR3 loop spans 16 amino acids. The CDR3 DNA reads as TGTGCCAGCTCACCACCGGGGGAGGGCCAGGCCCGCGAGCAGTACTTC. The encoded protein is CASSPPGEGQAREQYF.

The J gene is TRBJ2-7, the V gene TRBV6-6; possibly TRBD2 for D (6 bases). There are 14 residues in the CDR3. Germline-derived CDR1 and CDR2 are MNHNY and SVGAGI (reference sequence). V shed 10 bases and J shed 0 bases, with 16 bases lying between them. CDR3 residues: CATAGGTPSYEQYF. The CDR3 bases are TGTGCCACCGCAGGAGGGACCCCCTCCTACGAGCAGTACTTC.

The V call is TRBV11-3, the J call TRBJ2-7; D is undetermined. V shed 5 bases and J shed 7 bases, with 12 bases lying between them. Germline CDR1 is SGHNT and CDR2 is YENEEA. The CDR3 covers 12 residues. The CDR3 bases are TGTGCCAGCAGCCTCAAGTTTGGGGAGCAGTACTTC. It encodes CASSLKFGEQYF. Full variable domain (missing parts from reference TRBV11-3 and TRBJ2-7): EAGVVQSPRYKIIEKKQPVAFWCNPISGHNTLYWYLQNLGQGPELLIRYENEEAVDDSQLPKDRFSAERLKGVDSTLKIQPAELGDSAVYLCASSLKFGEQYFGPGTRLTVT.

The chain carries TRBV27 and TRBJ2-5; 9 bases line up with TRBD2. The CDR3 has 15 amino acids. Germline CDR1 reads MNHEY; CDR2 reads SMNVEV (reference sequence). Losses at the gene ends were 7 bases for V and 3 bases for J; bases not matched to a gene: 9. CDR3 amino acids: CASTRRASGKETQYF. In DNA, the CDR3 is TGTGCCAGCACCCGACGGGCTAGCGGGAAAGAGACCCAGTACTTC.

The genes are TRBV18 and TRBJ2-5; D uncertain. Between the trimmed V and J ends, which lost 5 bases and 2 bases, there was a span of 6 bases. Germline V gives CDR1 KGHSH, CDR2 LQKENI. The CDR3 extends over 12 amino acids. The CDR3 DNA reads as TGTGCCAGCTCAAGGGTGCAAGAGACCCAGTACTTC. This translates into CASSRVQETQYF. Using reference TRBV18 and TRBJ2-5 for the parts outside the CDR3, the full variable domain is NAGVMQNPRHLVRRRGQEARLRCSPMKGHSHVYWYRQLPEEGLKFMVYLQKENIIDESGMPKERFSAEFPKEGPSILRIQQVVRGDSAAYFCASSRVQETQYFGPGTRLLVL.